The 29 T cell receptor beta chains reported below all come from one sample, sequenced in a study of blood T cell repertoires in COVID-19. Generated by immunoSEQ multiplex PCR, the TCRdb table keeps only in-frame clones and is missing some. Counted here are approximately 47,000 clones, roughly 82% occurring once; the ten biggest clones make up 2% to 2.5%. Sequencing input: peripheral blood. The receptors here all came from a woman aged 60-75 years with acute or convalescent COVID-19.

This clone was detected a few times. The chain uses TRBV27 and TRBJ2-7; 7 bases agree with TRBD2. CDR3 length equals 15 residues. V was pared by 3 bases and J by 2 bases, with 7 bases of the junction left unmatched. Germline CDR1 is MNHEY and CDR2 is SMNVEV (reference sequence). The CDR3 DNA reads as TGTGCCAGCAGTTTTGGAGGTGGGAGGGCCTACGAGCAGTACTTC. Translation: CASSFGGGRAYEQYF.

The chain combines TRBV28 with TRBJ1-2; a possible D gene is TRBD1 (5 bases). The CDR3 covers 14 residues. V was pared by 5 bases and J by 2 bases, with 12 bases between. Looked up from germline, CDR1 is MDHEN and CDR2 is SYDVKM. CDR3 in amino acids: CASSGGTANYGYTF. The CDR3 nucleotides are TGTGCCAGCAGTGGCGGGACCGCCAACTATGGCTACACCTTC.

The chain employs TRBV5-1 and TRBJ2-3; TRBD1 matches 7 bases. V shed 3 bases and J 2 bases; nucleotides not matched to a gene: 9. CDR1 and CDR2 (germline): SGHRS, YFSETQ. The CDR3 totals 16 residues. The CDR3 DNA sequence: TGCGCCAGCAGCTCCTCTTCAACAGGGGTCACAGATACGCAGTATTTT. It translates to CASSSSSTGVTDTQYF.

The V and J genes are TRBV5-6 and TRBJ2-1; possible D gene TRBD2, 5 bases. Germline V gives CDR1 SGHDT, CDR2 YYEEEE. The CDR3 is made up of 13 amino acids. V gave up 3 bases and J gave up 10 bases, with 14 bases separating them. The CDR3 bases are TGTGCCAGCAGCTCTTTCGCCGGGAAAGAGCAGTTCTTC. Protein sequence: CASSSFAGKEQFF.

This rearrangement joins TRBV2 to TRBJ1-2; 7 nucleotides align to TRBD1. The trim removed 7 bases at V and 6 bases at J, leaving 20 bases unmatched. Germline V gene sequence: CDR1 SNHLY, CDR2 FYNNEI. The CDR3 is made up of 17 amino acids. As DNA, the CDR3 is TGTGCCAGCACAAGGCGGACAGGCCTCCCCCTGGGCGATGGCTACACCTTC. Its translation is CASTRRTGLPLGDGYTF.

The rearrangement uses TRBV2 and TRBJ1-2; 8 bases are shared with TRBD1. There are 14 residues in the CDR3. V lost 6 bases, J lost 2 bases, and 5 bases stayed unmatched. In germline, CDR1 is SNHLY, CDR2 FYNNEI. The CDR3 reads CASRPRTGNYGYTF. The CDR3 DNA sequence: TGTGCCAGCAGACCTCGGACAGGGAACTATGGCTACACCTTC.

This clone was seen a single time. The CDR3, as DNA: TGTGCCAGCAGCTTGGTAGCGGGAGGGGGTATTGAGCAGTTCTTC. Translation gives CASSLVAGGGIEQFF. The chain uses TRBV7-3 and TRBJ2-1, with 11 bases identical to TRBD2. The CDR3 has 15 amino acids. Unmatched junction bases numbered 7, after V lost 3 bases and J lost 9 bases. Looked up from germline, CDR1 is SGHTA and CDR2 is FQGTGA.

CDR3 DNA sequence: TGTGCCAGCAGCCAAGGTCAGGGGTGGTACAATGAGCAGTTCTTC. This codes for CASSQGQGWYNEQFF. The V gene is TRBV3-1 (or the pseudogene TRBV3-2), the J gene TRBJ2-1; possible D gene TRBD1, 6 bases. CDR3 length: 15 amino acids. Trimming took 1 base from V and 4 from J, leaving 11 bases between them. CDR1 is LGHDT, CDR2 YNNKEL, per germline (reference sequence).

The gene calls are TRBV5-1 and TRBJ1-1, with TRBD1 identical over 12 bases. The germline V gene has CDR1 SGHRS and CDR2 YFSETQ. There are 17 residues in the CDR3. V shed 0 bases and J 3 bases; nucleotides not matched to a gene: 6. CDR3: CASSLVGQGAMDTEAFF. CDR3 nucleotides: TGCGCCAGCAGCTTGGTGGGACAGGGGGCTATGGACACTGAAGCTTTCTTT. Full variable domain (missing parts from reference TRBV5-1 and TRBJ1-1): KAGVTQTPRYLIKTRGQQVTLSCSPISGHRSVSWYQQTPGQGLQFLFEYFSETQRNKGNFPGRFSGRQFSNSRSEMNVSTLELGDSALYLCASSLVGQGAMDTEAFFGQGTRLTVV.

This sequence joins TRBV7-9 and TRBJ1-2; the D is unclear. CDR1 is SEHNR, CDR2 FQNEAQ, per germline (reference sequence). V gave up 5 bases and J gave up 13 bases, with 17 bases separating them. CDR3 length: 12 amino acids. The CDR3 reads CASSPQGHGATF. Written as DNA, the CDR3 is TGTGCCAGCAGCCCCCAAGGCCATGGAGCCACCTTC. Full variable domain (missing parts from reference TRBV7-9 and TRBJ1-2): DTGVSQNPRHKITKRGQNVTFRCDPISEHNRLYWYRQTLGQGPEFLTYFQNEAQLEKSRLLSDRFSAERPKGSFSTLEIQRTEQGDSAMYLCASSPQGHGATFGSGTRLTVV.

The chain couples TRBV7-8 to TRBJ2-7; D not resolved. Trimming took off 1 base at V and 2 bases at J, with 9 bases between the two ends. The CDR3 totals 14 residues. Germline-derived CDR1 and CDR2 are SGHVS and FQNEAQ. The CDR3 nucleotides are TGTGCCAGCAGCTTAGTACGACATCCCTACGAGCAGTACTTC. It yields the protein CASSLVRHPYEQYF.

On this clone: Other DNA sequences in this specimen translate into the identical CDR3. The chain joins TRBV28 to TRBJ1-2, with TRBD1 matching 8 bases. The CDR3 is 14 amino acids. CDR1 is MDHEN and CDR2 is SYDVKM in the germline V gene. V was pared by 4 bases and J by 2 bases, with 3 bases of the junction left unmatched. CDR3: CASSSHRGNYGYTF. The CDR3 DNA sequence: TGTGCCAGCAGTTCGCACAGGGGGAACTATGGCTACACCTTC.

V is TRBV30 and J is TRBJ2-1, with D possibly matching TRBD1 (5 bases). The CDR3 length is 12 residues. The V end was cut by 1 base, the J end by 12 bases, with 13 bases between. In germline, CDR1 is GTSNPN, CDR2 SVGIG (reference sequence). Here the CDR3 DNA reads TGTGCCTGGAGTGGAAATCAGGGTTTGCAGTTCTTC. This translates into CAWSGNQGLQFF.

The CDR3 spells CASSPLAGRMGELFF. DNA for the CDR3: TGTGCCAGCTCACCACTAGCGGGCCGAATGGGGGAGCTGTTTTTT. The chain uses TRBV18 and TRBJ2-2, with TRBD2 matching 7 bases. Germline trimming cut 1 base from V and 8 bases from J; bases unmatched to any gene: 7. Germline CDR1 and CDR2: KGHSH and LQKENI. CDR3 length: 15 residues.

The chain uses TRBV2 and TRBJ1-4; a weak D match, TRBD1 (6 bases). This CDR3 contains 15 residues. V was shortened by 4 bases and J by 7 bases, with 16 bases between the two germline ends. Germline assignment: CDR1 SNHLY and CDR2 FYNNEI. CDR3 region: CASSGTGGRSEKLFF. For the CDR3, the DNA is TGTGCCAGCAGTGGAACCGGGGGGCGGAGTGAAAAACTGTTTTTT. Together with reference TRBV2 and TRBJ1-4, the CDR3 gives the full variable domain: EPEVTQTPSHQVTQMGQEVILRCVPISNHLYFYWYRQILGQKVEFLVSFYNNEISEKSEIFDDQFSVERPDGSNFTLKIRSTKLEDSAMYFCASSGTGGRSEKLFFGSGTQLSVL.

This sequence joins TRBV5-1 and TRBJ2-3; TRBD2 matches at 8 bases. CDR3 size: 17 residues. Trimming cost V 2 bases and J 7 bases; bases outside gene matches: 15. The V gene's germline CDR1 is SGHRS and CDR2 YFSETQ. The CDR3 nucleotides are TGCGCCAGCAGCTTTTCCGGGACTAGGCCCGGGAGGAATACGCAGTATTTT. Translation gives CASSFSGTRPGRNTQYF.

This clone was picked up a small number of times. V gene TRBV2 combines with J gene TRBJ1-1, with a possible D match to TRBD1 (6 bases). Germline V lookup: CDR1 SNHLY, CDR2 FYNNEI. V lost 8 bases, J lost 4 bases, and 17 bases lay in between. This CDR3 has 14 residues. The CDR3 loop is CASQGNLAVTEAFF. CDR3 nucleotides: TGTGCCAGCCAGGGGAATCTAGCAGTCACTGAAGCTTTCTTT.

The V gene is TRBV7-2, the J gene TRBJ1-4; no clear D gene. The CDR3 consists of 13 residues. Germline V gene sequence: CDR1 SGHTA, CDR2 FQGNSA. V lost 3 bases and J lost 6, with 8 bases in between. The CDR3 reads CASSFPSDEKLFF. For the CDR3, the DNA is TGTGCCAGCAGCTTTCCCTCAGATGAAAAACTGTTTTTT.

V gene TRBV6-6 combines with J gene TRBJ2-5, with a possible D match to TRBD2 (6 bases). From germline, CDR1 is MNHNY and CDR2 SVGAGI (reference sequence). There are 14 residues in the CDR3. V gave up 6 bases and J gave up 5 bases, with 16 bases separating them. The CDR3 region has the DNA TGTGCCAGCAGGGGGTCGACTAGGTATGAGACCCAGTACTTC. Translation: CASRGSTRYETQYF.

The table lists this clone with a count of one. The CDR3 sequence is CASTRQGYGYTF. The CDR3 region has the DNA TGTGCCAGCACTCGGCAGGGTTACGGCTACACCTTC. The gene calls are TRBV6-5 and TRBJ1-2; a possible D gene is TRBD1 (5 bases). Trimming left V 7 bases short and J 8 bases short, with 14 bases between. The CDR3 is 12 amino acids. Germline V gene sequence: CDR1 MNHEY, CDR2 SVGAGI.

The gene calls are TRBV28 and TRBJ1-4; the match to TRBD1 covers 7 bases. The CDR3 contains 13 residues. V shed 8 bases and J 4 bases; nucleotides not matched to a gene: 4. Germline CDR1 and CDR2: MDHEN and SYDVKM. This chain's CDR3 is CASSDRVNEKLFF. The CDR3 nucleotides are TGTGCCAGCTCTGACAGGGTTAATGAAAAACTGTTTTTT.

The chain is built from TRBV19 and TRBJ2-3; no reliable D call. Trimming removed 10 bases at V and 5 bases at J, with 22 bases between. The germline gives CDR1 LNHDA, CDR2 SQIVND (reference sequence). This CDR3 is built from 15 residues. Written as DNA, the CDR3 is TGTGCCACCGTTGACGGGTCGTCTTCGGGAGATACGCAGTATTTT. This encodes CATVDGSSSGDTQYF.

The J gene is TRBJ1-6, the V gene TRBV2; 10 nucleotides agree with TRBD1. The CDR3 contains 15 residues. Germline lookup yields CDR1 SNHLY and CDR2 FYNNEI. The V segment lost 7 bases and the J segment 6 bases; nucleotides outside the gene matches: 6. This CDR3 reads CASTGQGFGNSPLHF. CDR3 nucleotide sequence: TGTGCCAGCACGGGACAGGGGTTTGGTAATTCACCCCTCCACTTT.

To note about this clone: This sample includes further DNA sequences coding for the same CDR3. The chain couples TRBV20-1 to TRBJ1-2; D ambiguous. The CDR3 runs to 11 residues. The ends were cut back, 3 bases at V and 4 bases at J, with 6 bases in the middle. Germline V gives CDR1 DFQATT, CDR2 SNEGSKA (reference sequence). The CDR3 here is CSARFGYGYTF. The CDR3 DNA reads TGCAGTGCTAGGTTCGGCTATGGCTACACCTTC.

This rearrangement joins TRBV12-3 or TRBV12-4 to TRBJ1-2, with no clear D. The V end lost 3 bases, the J end lost 7 bases, and 6 bases lay between the germline ends. This CDR3 has 11 residues. The CDR3 coding sequence is TGTGCCAGCAGTTTGAGGGCTGGCTACACCTTC. It encodes CASSLRAGYTF.

The chain has TRBV7-2 and TRBJ2-7; D is ambiguous. With 5 bases removed from V and 0 bases from J, the gap between germline ends came to 14 bases. The germline CDR1 and CDR2 sequences are SGHTA and FQGNSA. This CDR3 has 15 amino acids. CDR3 in amino acids: CASSARGPSSYEQYF. CDR3 nucleotides: TGTGCCAGCAGCGCCCGAGGCCCTAGCTCCTACGAGCAGTACTTC.

This rearrangement joins TRBV7-2 to TRBJ1-3; a weak D match, TRBD1 (6 bases). CDR1 and CDR2 (germline): SGHTA, FQGNSA. The CDR3 sequence is 19 residues long. V lost 1 base and J 0 bases, leaving 19 bases between the germline ends. CDR3 region: CASSLVGTGSTASGNTIYF. CDR3 sequence (DNA): TGTGCCAGCAGCTTAGTAGGCACAGGGTCCACGGCCTCTGGAAACACCATATATTTT. The full variable domain, in which reference TRBV7-2 and TRBJ1-3 provide the parts outside the CDR3, is GAGVSQSPSNKVTEKGKDVELRCDPISGHTALYWYRQSLGQGLEFLIYFQGNSAPDKSGLPSDRFSAERTGGSVSTLTIQRTQQEDSAVYLCASSLVGTGSTASGNTIYFGEGSWLTVV.

The V and J genes are TRBV2 and TRBJ2-3, with 9 nucleotides matching TRBD2. The CDR3 covers 15 residues. The trim removed 8 bases at V and 5 bases at J, leaving 11 bases unmatched. Germline CDR1 is SNHLY and CDR2 is FYNNEI. This CDR3 reads CASRQQGLALDTQYF. CDR3 bases: TGTGCCAGCCGTCAACAGGGACTAGCCTTAGATACGCAGTATTTT.

About this clone: The same CDR3 arises from other DNA sequences in this sample as well. The chain carries TRBV7-9 and TRBJ1-6, with 8 bases that match TRBD1. Trimming at V came to 5 bases and at J to 7 bases, leaving 7 bases not matched to a gene. The CDR3 spans 15 residues. Germline CDR1 reads SEHNR; CDR2 reads FQNEAQ (reference sequence). The DNA of the CDR3 is TGTGCCAGCAGCCCTTGGACAGGGCAAAATTCACCCCTCCACTTT. It specifies CASSPWTGQNSPLHF.